Below are 14 T cell receptor beta chains sequenced from a single sample in a study of identical twins. TCRdb analysed the 5' RACE reads with MiXCR anew, one entry per CDR3 protein. The sample lists more than 1.5 million distinct CDR3 sequences, around 33% occurring once. Sequences were obtained from cord blood. These receptors originate from a newborn girl in good health.

This clonotype has a count of ten or more. The V call is TRBV27, the J call TRBJ2-3; D possibly corresponds to TRBD2 (5 bases). Germline assignment: CDR1 MNHEY and CDR2 SMNVEV (reference sequence). Trimming took 5 bases from V and 4 from J, leaving 19 bases between them. The CDR3 is made up of 16 amino acids. CDR3 DNA: TGTGCCAGCAGTCCCCTCACTAGTCGGATCGCAGATACGCAGTATTTT. Protein product: CASSPLTSRIADTQYF.

This clonotype appeared a few times. This sequence joins TRBV11-2 and TRBJ1-6; 7 bases match TRBD1. Trimming took 3 bases from V and 4 from J; bases not matched to a gene: 6. This CDR3 spans 16 amino acids. Germline CDR1 SGHAT, CDR2 FQNNGV. The CDR3 spells CASSLFPTGYNSPLHF. In DNA form, the CDR3 reads TGTGCCAGCAGCTTGTTTCCGACAGGGTATAATTCACCCCTCCACTTT.

In this sample, this clonotype turned up a few times. This chain uses TRBV27 with TRBJ1-4; D gene ambiguous. V was shortened by 2 bases and J by 11 bases, with 12 bases between the two germline ends. The CDR3 covers 13 residues. CDR1 MNHEY and CDR2 SMNVEV come from the germline V gene (reference sequence). The CDR3 nucleotides are TGTGCCAGCAGTTTAGGCCCCTTCACGAAACTGTTTTTT. The encoded protein is CASSLGPFTKLFF. Full variable domain (remainder filled in from reference TRBV27 and TRBJ1-4): EAQVTQNPRYLITVTGKKLTVTCSQNMNHEYMSWYRQDPGLGLRQIYYSMNVEVTDKGDVPEGYKVSRKEKRNFPLILESPSPNQTSLYFCASSLGPFTKLFFGSGTQLSVL.

This chain connects TRBV9 to TRBJ2-1; 9 bases line up with TRBD2. The CDR3 spans 20 residues. CDR1 is SGDLS and CDR2 is YYNGEE in the germline V gene. The V and J ends lost 4 bases and 0 bases, in that order; junction bases with no gene match: 17. CDR3 sequence: CASSPANGTSKSYSYNEQFF. The DNA for the CDR3 is TGTGCCAGCAGCCCAGCAAACGGGACTAGCAAATCTTACTCCTACAATGAGCAGTTCTTC.

This sequence joins TRBV4-1 and TRBJ2-5; TRBD2 matches at 8 bases. Germline lookup yields CDR1 MGHRA and CDR2 YSYEKL. Germline trimming cut 5 bases from V and 11 bases from J; bases unmatched to any gene: 22. This CDR3 comprises 17 residues. CDR3: CASSYGDDLGGRNQQYF. In DNA form, the CDR3 reads TGCGCCAGCAGCTACGGGGATGATTTAGGCGGGAGGAATCAGCAGTACTTC.

The CDR3 reads CASSAGRGLEQYF. The CDR3 DNA follows: TGTGCCAGCAGTGCGGGCAGGGGGCTCGAGCAGTACTTC. This chain connects TRBV2 to TRBJ2-5; TRBD1 aligns across 8 bases. The last part of the DNA fits TRBJ2-7 better; the J call may be wrong. The CDR3 runs to 13 residues. The germline V gene encodes CDR1 SNHLY and CDR2 FYNNEI.

This clonotype came up a few times. This chain joins TRBV27 and TRBJ1-1; weak D call: TRBD1 (6 bases). The V and J ends lost 5 bases and 1 base respectively, with 17 bases between them. The germline V gene has CDR1 MNHEY and CDR2 SMNVEV (reference sequence). The CDR3 length is 16 residues. The CDR3 DNA reads TGTGCCAGCAGTCCCCGACAGGTAGCGGGGAACACTGAAGCTTTCTTT. This gives the protein CASSPRQVAGNTEAFF.

The chain joins TRBV2 to TRBJ2-1, with D perhaps matching TRBD1 (6 bases). Looked up from germline, CDR1 is SNHLY and CDR2 is FYNNEI. The CDR3 is made up of 11 amino acids. The germline V and J ends were trimmed by 8 bases and 9 bases, with 11 bases remaining between them. The CDR3: CASSGVGEQFF. CDR3 bases: TGTGCCAGCTCAGGGGTTGGTGAGCAGTTCTTC.

This clonotype occurred many times. The chain links TRBV5-1 to TRBJ1-1; no clear D. The CDR3 extends over 14 amino acids. V was shortened by 0 bases and J by 4 bases, with 10 bases between the two germline ends. Per germline, CDR1 SGHRS and CDR2 YFSETQ. The CDR3 protein is CASSLAGGSTEAFF. The CDR3 region has the DNA TGCGCCAGCAGCTTGGCGGGAGGGAGCACTGAAGCTTTCTTT.

The chain joins TRBV20-1 to TRBJ2-7; D is ambiguous. The V gene's germline CDR1 is DFQATT and CDR2 SNEGSKA (reference sequence). With 5 bases removed from V and 0 bases from J, the gap between germline ends came to 14 bases. The CDR3 loop spans 14 amino acids. The CDR3 bases are TGCAGTGCTGGAACGGCGGAAAGCTCCTACGAGCAGTACTTC. Translated, it gives CSAGTAESSYEQYF.

As to this clonotype: It may be a read error: a sequence one base away is much more abundant. V gene TRBV6-5 combines with J gene TRBJ1-2; 8 positions match TRBD1. The J segment lost 2 bases and the V segment lost 1 base, leaving 3 bases of the junction unmatched. Germline V CDR1 and CDR2: MNHEY, SVGAGI. The CDR3 is made up of 15 amino acids. The CDR3 spells CASSYCGQGNYGYTF. The DNA of the CDR3 is TGTGCCAGCAGTTACTGTGGACAGGGAAACTATGGCTACACCTTC.

This clonotype was picked up a small number of times. This rearrangement joins TRBV9 to TRBJ2-1, with 10 bases aligning to TRBD2. The CDR3 consists of 15 residues. V lost 1 base, J lost 6 bases, and 4 bases stayed unmatched. Germline V gene lookup returns CDR1 SGDLS and CDR2 YYNGEE. CDR3 nucleotide sequence: TGTGCCAGCAGCGTAAGGCTAGCGGGAGCCAATGAGCAGTTCTTC. Its translation: CASSVRLAGANEQFF.

The sample holds a few counts of this clonotype. The chain uses TRBV3-1 and TRBJ1-1; D unclear. Germline V gene lookup returns CDR1 LGHDT and CDR2 YNNKEL (reference sequence). CDR3 length: 13 amino acids. V lost 3 bases, J lost 1 base, and 6 bases lay in between. The CDR3 coding sequence is TGTGCCAGCAGCCAGACGGCGAACACTGAAGCTTTCTTT. Translated, it gives CASSQTANTEAFF.

This chain uses TRBV19 with TRBJ2-1; the D is unclear. There are 15 residues in the CDR3. CDR1 and CDR2 (germline): LNHDA, SQIVND (reference sequence). V was clipped by 3 bases and J by 4 bases, with 13 bases between them. DNA for the CDR3: TGTGCCAGTAGTATCACCCCGACGCTTTACAATGAGCAGTTCTTC. This sequence encodes CASSITPTLYNEQFF.